This T cell receptor (beta chain) was identified during a study of shared clonotypes between healthy human individuals. Study summary: Used for every donor were three CD4 naive, three CD4 memory, two CD8 naive and one CD8 memory plate.

Investigators divided CD4+ cells into CD45RA+ naive and CD45RA-negative memory subsets. CDR1 and CDR2 from the germline V gene are SGDLS and YYNGEE. The CDR3 is 14 amino acids. With V trimmed by 7 bases and J by 4 bases, 10 bases remained unmatched. Sequencing used immunoSEQ multiplex PCR; TCRdb keeps in-frame clones, though not all of them. The sample yields 2 million to 3 million clones, roughly 92% seen once. The sequencing sample was made of naive CD4+ T cells sorted from blood. Subset in this sample: CD45RA+ positively selected. This receptor was identified in a man between 18 and 29 years old in good health. The chain is built from TRBV9 and TRBJ2-7; 8 bases are a match to TRBD1. CDR3 protein: CASGGQGGGYEQYF. As DNA, the CDR3 is TGTGCCAGCGGTGGACAGGGTGGGGGTTACGAGCAGTACTTC.